These 20 T cell receptor beta chains were sequenced from one sample in a study of CD8+ T cells in alopecia areata. Described treatment: oral pan-JAK inhibitor, 5-10 mg twice daily. RNA extraction was followed by reverse transcription into cDNA, which acted as the sequencing template. Libraries were prepared by immunoSEQ multiplex PCR; TCRdb keeps only in-frame clonotypes and omits some of them. The sample yields some 95,000 clones, 44% seen once. The material sequenced was CD8+ T cells sorted from blood, taken at week 24, from a patient treated with tofacitinib. The source is a human donor with alopecia areata.

The gene calls are TRBV15 and TRBJ2-7; D might be TRBD1 (5 bases). Trimming took 1 base from V and 5 from J, leaving 9 bases between them. The CDR3 totals 13 residues. Germline CDR1 LNHNV, CDR2 YYDKDF (reference sequence). The CDR3 DNA is TGTGCCACCAGCAGAGTGGAAGGGGACGAGCAGTACTTC. Translation gives CATSRVEGDEQYF.

The sample holds a few counts of this clone. This may be a read error: a much more frequent sequence differs by one nucleotide. V usage is TRBV11-2 and J usage is TRBJ2-1; D perhaps matches TRBD2 (5 bases). V was pared by 5 bases and J by 3 bases, with 5 bases between. CDR1 is SGHAT and CDR2 is FQNNGV in the germline V gene. The CDR3 is 12 amino acids. The CDR3 region has the DNA TGTGCCAGCAGCCGGGACTACAATGAGCAGTTCTTC. Its translation is CASSRDYNEQFF.

The V gene is TRBV6-6, the J gene TRBJ2-5, with D unclear. Germline CDR1 is MNHNY and CDR2 is SVGAGI (reference sequence). The CDR3 is 13 amino acids. The V and J ends lost 0 bases and 4 bases respectively, with 6 bases between them. The CDR3 coding sequence is TGTGCCAGCAGTTACTCGCCCCGAGAGACCCAGTACTTC. This gives the protein CASSYSPRETQYF.

This clone was observed a few times. The chain joins TRBV13 to TRBJ2-5, with TRBD2 matching 10 bases. Trimming removed 5 bases from V and 4 bases from J; junction bases left unmatched: 7. Germline assignment: CDR1 PRHDT and CDR2 FYEKMQ (reference sequence). CDR3 length: 15 amino acids. CDR3 in amino acids: CASSVEREGPETQYF. CDR3 coding DNA: TGTGCCAGCAGCGTTGAGCGGGAGGGCCCAGAGACCCAGTACTTC.

The gene calls are TRBV9 and TRBJ1-2; no definite D call. The CDR3 has 16 residues. Germline V gives CDR1 SGDLS, CDR2 YYNGEE. V shed 0 bases and J shed 8 bases, with 20 bases lying between them. Here the CDR3 reads CASSVESVPRGDGYTF. Written as DNA, the CDR3 is TGTGCCAGCAGCGTAGAATCCGTTCCCCGAGGTGACGGCTACACCTTC.

The chain combines TRBV2 with TRBJ2-5, with 10 bases identical to TRBD2. CDR3 size: 16 residues. Trimming removed 5 bases from V and 0 bases from J; junction bases left unmatched: 6. CDR1 and CDR2 (germline): SNHLY, FYNNEI. The CDR3 spells CASSPLAGADQETQYF. CDR3 DNA sequence: TGTGCCAGCAGTCCCCTAGCGGGAGCTGACCAAGAGACCCAGTACTTC.

The rearrangement links TRBV2 to TRBJ2-3, with D possibly matching TRBD2 (6 bases). V dropped 4 bases and J dropped 0 bases, with 17 bases sitting between them. The CDR3 loop spans 17 amino acids. Germline CDR1 and CDR2: SNHLY and FYNNEI. CDR3 sequence reads: CASSVDYLNPSTDTQYF. DNA for the CDR3: TGTGCCAGCAGTGTGGACTACCTCAACCCTAGCACAGATACGCAGTATTTT. The complete variable domain, with remaining parts taken from reference TRBV2 and TRBJ2-3, reads EPEVTQTPSHQVTQMGQEVILRCVPISNHLYFYWYRQILGQKVEFLVSFYNNEISEKSEIFDDQFSVERPDGSNFTLKIRSTKLEDSAMYFCASSVDYLNPSTDTQYFGPGTRLTVL.

This sequence joins TRBV5-6 and TRBJ2-1; TRBD1 aligns across 8 bases. The germline V gene encodes CDR1 SGHDT and CDR2 YYEEEE. The CDR3 runs to 14 residues. V shed 4 bases, J shed 6 bases, and the junction held 6 bases outside the gene matches. CDR3 region: CASSVSGGPNEQFF. The CDR3, as DNA: TGTGCCAGCAGCGTTTCAGGGGGCCCCAATGAGCAGTTCTTC.

Only a few counts were recorded for this clone. The chain carries TRBV13 and TRBJ1-4; 10 bases map to TRBD1. CDR1 and CDR2 (germline): PRHDT, FYEKMQ (reference sequence). V lost 5 bases to trimming and J lost 6 bases; unmatched junction nucleotides: 6. The CDR3 loop spans 15 amino acids. The DNA for the CDR3 is TGTGCCAGCAGCCAGACAGGGGGCGCGGATGAAAAACTGTTTTTT. Protein: CASSQTGGADEKLFF.

The chain uses TRBV19 and TRBJ2-7; D is uncertain. This CDR3 region has 12 residues. Germline loops: CDR1 LNHDA, CDR2 SQIVND (reference sequence). Trimming left V 5 bases short and J 2 bases short, with 7 bases between. The CDR3: CASSPSPYEQYF. CDR3 nucleotides: TGTGCCAGTAGTCCCTCGCCCTACGAGCAGTACTTC.

This CDR3 reads CATSREGRPQETQYF. CDR3 in DNA: TGTGCCACCAGCAGAGAGGGCAGGCCGCAAGAGACCCAGTACTTC. This chain joins TRBV15 and TRBJ2-5, with no clear D. This CDR3 region has 15 residues. The ends were cut back, 0 bases at V and 2 bases at J, with 10 bases in the middle. CDR1 is LNHNV, CDR2 YYDKDF, per germline (reference sequence).

CDR3: CASSQPLSTSPYEQYF. CDR3 DNA: TGCGCCAGCAGCCAACCACTCAGCACCTCACCCTACGAGCAGTACTTC. The chain has TRBV4-1 and TRBJ2-7; no clear D gene. The V end lost 2 bases, the J end lost 2 bases, and 16 bases lay between the germline ends. Germline-derived CDR1 and CDR2 are MGHRA and YSYEKL. CDR3 length: 16 residues.

This clone was found a few times. V gene TRBV5-1 combines with J gene TRBJ1-1, with TRBD1 as a possible D gene (6 bases). Germline CDR1 SGHRS, CDR2 YFSETQ. Trimming shortened V by 2 bases and J by 1 base, and 9 bases separated the two germline ends. The CDR3 runs 14 residues. DNA for the CDR3: TGCGCCAGCAGCTTCCGGGGGGCGAACACTGAAGCTTTCTTT. Its translation is CASSFRGANTEAFF.

The chain recombines TRBV4-3 with TRBJ1-4, with TRBD1 matching over 7 bases. V was clipped by 0 bases and J by 3 bases; unmatched bases: 7. Germline lookup yields CDR1 LGHNA and CDR2 YSLEER. The CDR3 has 17 residues. CDR3 loop: CASSQDQGGRANEKLFF. CDR3 nucleotide sequence: TGCGCCAGCAGCCAAGATCAGGGGGGAAGGGCTAATGAAAAACTGTTTTTT.

The chain recombines TRBV25-1 with TRBJ2-1; TRBD2 aligns across 9 bases. CDR3 length: 15 residues. The germline CDR1 and CDR2 sequences are MGHDK and SYGVNS. V lost 3 bases, J lost 2 bases, and 2 bases stayed unmatched. The CDR3 loop is CASSEGLAAYNEQFF. The CDR3 nucleotides read TGTGCCAGCAGTGAGGGACTAGCAGCCTACAATGAGCAGTTCTTC.

The chain recombines TRBV7-9 with TRBJ2-1; D call uncertain. CDR3 length equals 12 residues. V gave up 5 bases and J gave up 7 bases, with 9 bases separating them. Germline-derived CDR1 and CDR2 are SEHNR and FQNEAQ (reference sequence). The CDR3 nucleotides are TGTGCCAGCAGCCACCGTGGAAATGAGCAGTTCTTC. This gives the protein CASSHRGNEQFF. The whole variable domain, filled in from reference TRBV7-9 and TRBJ2-1, reads DTGVSQNPRHKITKRGQNVTFRCDPISEHNRLYWYRQTLGQGPEFLTYFQNEAQLEKSRLLSDRFSAERPKGSFSTLEIQRTEQGDSAMYLCASSHRGNEQFFGPGTRLTVL.

This clone occurred once. The chain joins TRBV27 to TRBJ1-4, with 8 bases that match TRBD1. The junction had 5 bases not matched to a gene; V was cut back by 3 bases and J by 8 bases. This CDR3 contains 14 residues. Germline CDR1 MNHEY, CDR2 SMNVEV (reference sequence). The CDR3, as DNA: TGTGCCAGCAGTTTCGTGGCAGGGGGCGAAAAACTGTTTTTT. It translates to CASSFVAGGEKLFF.

This chain joins TRBV4-1 and TRBJ2-7; 10 nucleotides line up with TRBD2. Trimming took 1 base from V and 6 from J; bases not matched to a gene: 9. The CDR3 is made up of 16 amino acids. Germline CDR1 is MGHRA and CDR2 is YSYEKL. CDR3 coding DNA: TGCGCCAGCAGCCAAGGGATGGTAGCGGGAGGTCCCGAGCAGTACTTC. Its protein product is CASSQGMVAGGPEQYF.

The chain has TRBV4-1 and TRBJ2-2; D uncertain. V gave up 4 bases and J gave up 9 bases, with 9 bases separating them. The CDR3 covers 12 residues. The germline V gene has CDR1 MGHRA and CDR2 YSYEKL. CDR3 sequence: CASSRDRRELFF. The DNA for the CDR3 is TGCGCCAGCAGCCGCGACCGGCGGGAGCTGTTTTTT.

This clone has just a few counts. This chain links TRBV6-1 with TRBJ2-7, with TRBD2 identical over 9 bases. This CDR3 contains 15 residues. Unmatched junction bases numbered 2, after V lost 2 bases and J lost 0 bases. CDR1 is MNHNS, CDR2 SASEGT, per germline. This CDR3 is CASSESSGSSYEQYF. CDR3 DNA: TGTGCCAGCAGTGAAAGTAGCGGGAGCTCCTACGAGCAGTACTTC.